This T cell receptor beta chain was captured by sequencing in a study of early T cells in non-severe SARS-CoV-2 infection. In TCRdb, the 5' RACE reads were re-called with MiXCR into one record per CDR3 protein. Of about 60,000 distinct CDR3 sequences in the sample, approximately 5.6% are singletons; the top ten hold about 6.8%. This clonotype occurred many times. V gave up 4 bases and J gave up 0 bases; unmatched junction bases: 8. Germline-derived CDR1 and CDR2 are MDHEN and SYDVKM. The CDR3 length is 18 residues. This sequence originates from an adult who was a healthcare worker with PCR-confirmed SARS-CoV-2 infection or an uninfected control (not recorded which). The sequencing sample was made of whole blood. The V and J genes are TRBV28 and TRBJ2-1, with 11 bases fitting TRBD2. The CDR3 sequence is CASSSRSGRAHSYNEQFF. Written as DNA, the CDR3 is TGTGCCAGCAGTTCGCGTAGCGGGAGGGCTCACTCCTACAATGAGCAGTTCTTC.